This TCR beta chain was identified in a study of T cell repertoires in cytomegalovirus infection. At the level of the study: From public TCR beta signatures came an indication of both CMV infection and matching HLA type. Study findings and constraints: Adding up the frequency of public TCR beta families identified people who carried CMV plus the relevant HLA. Dominating the ex vivo response were HLA-C-restricted CMV-specific TCR beta clonotypes.

This clonotype has at least ten counts. As yet, its antigen is unknown. TCRdb used MiXCR to reprocess the reads, holding one entry per CDR3 protein. The data hold more than 150,000 distinct CDR3 sequences, with roughly a fifth observed a single time. CDR1 is SGHVS and CDR2 is FQNEAQ in the germline V gene. Trimming pared 6 bases from V and 6 bases from J, leaving 17 bases between. The CDR3 totals 15 residues. The source is a human donor in good health (CMV status not recorded). Some clones in this sample may be carry-over from other donors' samples. Sequencing used PBMCs. The rearrangement uses TRBV7-8 and TRBJ2-2; D not certain. The DNA for the CDR3 is TGTGCCAGCAGAAGTGTTTGGACCACCCCCGGGGAGCTGTTTTTT. This gives the protein CASRSVWTTPGELFF.